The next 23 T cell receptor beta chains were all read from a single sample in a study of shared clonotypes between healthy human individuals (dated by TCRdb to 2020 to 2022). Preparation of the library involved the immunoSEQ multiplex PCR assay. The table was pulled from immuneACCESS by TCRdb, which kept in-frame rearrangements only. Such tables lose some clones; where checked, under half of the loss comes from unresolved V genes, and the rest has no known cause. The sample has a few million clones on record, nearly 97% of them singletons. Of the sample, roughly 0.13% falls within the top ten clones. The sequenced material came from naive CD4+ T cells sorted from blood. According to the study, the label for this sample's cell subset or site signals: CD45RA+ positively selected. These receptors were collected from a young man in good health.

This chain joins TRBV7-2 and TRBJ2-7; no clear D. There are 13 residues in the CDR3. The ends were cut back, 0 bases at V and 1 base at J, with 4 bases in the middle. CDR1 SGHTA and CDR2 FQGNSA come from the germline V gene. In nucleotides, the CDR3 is TGTGCCAGCAGCTTAGCGGAGTCCTACGAGCAGTACTTC. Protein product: CASSLAESYEQYF. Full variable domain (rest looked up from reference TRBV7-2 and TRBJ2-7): GAGVSQSPSNKVTEKGKDVELRCDPISGHTALYWYRQSLGQGLEFLIYFQGNSAPDKSGLPSDRFSAERTGGSVSTLTIQRTQQEDSAVYLCASSLAESYEQYFGPGTRLTVT.

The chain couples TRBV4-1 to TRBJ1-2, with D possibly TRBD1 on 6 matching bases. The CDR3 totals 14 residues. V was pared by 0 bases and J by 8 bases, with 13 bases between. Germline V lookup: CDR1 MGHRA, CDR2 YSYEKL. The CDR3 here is CASSQDINRDGYTF. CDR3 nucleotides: TGCGCCAGCAGCCAAGATATCAACAGGGACGGCTACACCTTC.

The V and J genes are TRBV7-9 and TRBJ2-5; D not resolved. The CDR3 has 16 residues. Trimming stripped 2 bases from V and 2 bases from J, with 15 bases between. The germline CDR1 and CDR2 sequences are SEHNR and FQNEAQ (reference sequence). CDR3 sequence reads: CASSLPRAGRQETQYF. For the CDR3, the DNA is TGTGCCAGCAGCTTACCCCGGGCAGGCCGACAAGAGACCCAGTACTTC.

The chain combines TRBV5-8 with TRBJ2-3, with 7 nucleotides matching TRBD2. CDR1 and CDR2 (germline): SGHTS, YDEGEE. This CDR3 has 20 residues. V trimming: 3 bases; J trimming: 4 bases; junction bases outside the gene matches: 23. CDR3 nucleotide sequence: TGTGCCAGCAGCTCACTGGCGCGGGAGTTTTATAGGGCCGGCCCAGATACGCAGTATTTT. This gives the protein CASSSLAREFYRAGPDTQYF.

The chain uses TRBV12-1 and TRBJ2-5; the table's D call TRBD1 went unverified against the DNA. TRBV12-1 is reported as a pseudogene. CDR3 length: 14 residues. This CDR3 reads CASSPRQGQETQYF. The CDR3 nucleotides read TGTGCCAGCAGCCCTAGACAGGGCCAAGAGACCCAGTACTTC.

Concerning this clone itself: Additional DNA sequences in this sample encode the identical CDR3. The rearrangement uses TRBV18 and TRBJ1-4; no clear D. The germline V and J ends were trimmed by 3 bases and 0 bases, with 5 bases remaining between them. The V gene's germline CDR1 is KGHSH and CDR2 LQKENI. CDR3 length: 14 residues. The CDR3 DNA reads TGTGCCAGCTCACCGCAGGCAACTAATGAAAAACTGTTTTTT. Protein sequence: CASSPQATNEKLFF.

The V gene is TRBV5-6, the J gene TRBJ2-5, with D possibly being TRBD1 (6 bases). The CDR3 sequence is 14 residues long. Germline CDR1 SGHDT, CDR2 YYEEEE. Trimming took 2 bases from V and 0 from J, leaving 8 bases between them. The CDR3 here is CASSFRGYQETQYF. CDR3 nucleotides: TGTGCCAGCAGCTTCAGGGGATACCAAGAGACCCAGTACTTC.

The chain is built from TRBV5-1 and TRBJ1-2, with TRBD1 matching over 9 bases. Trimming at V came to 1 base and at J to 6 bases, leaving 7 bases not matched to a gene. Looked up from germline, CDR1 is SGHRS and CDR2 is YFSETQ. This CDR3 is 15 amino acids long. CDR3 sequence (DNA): TGCGCCAGCAGCTTGACAGGGGGCGAGGATAATGGCTACACCTTC. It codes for CASSLTGGEDNGYTF.

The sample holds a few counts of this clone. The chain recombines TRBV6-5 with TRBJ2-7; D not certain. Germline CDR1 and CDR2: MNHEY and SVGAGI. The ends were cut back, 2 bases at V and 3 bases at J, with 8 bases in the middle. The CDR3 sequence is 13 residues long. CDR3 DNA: TGTGCCAGCAGTTACAAACAGAGCTACGAGCAGTACTTC. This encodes CASSYKQSYEQYF.

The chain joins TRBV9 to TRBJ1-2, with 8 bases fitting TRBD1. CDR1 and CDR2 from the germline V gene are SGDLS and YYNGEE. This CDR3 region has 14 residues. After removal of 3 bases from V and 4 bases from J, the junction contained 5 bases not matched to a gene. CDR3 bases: TGTGCCAGCAGCGCGGGACAGGCTGTCTATGGCTACACCTTC. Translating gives CASSAGQAVYGYTF.

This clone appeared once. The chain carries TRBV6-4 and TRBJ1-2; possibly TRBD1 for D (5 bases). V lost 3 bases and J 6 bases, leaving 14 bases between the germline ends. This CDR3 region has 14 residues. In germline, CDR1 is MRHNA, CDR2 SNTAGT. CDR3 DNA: TGTGCCAGCAGTGATAGGCAGGGAGTCGATGGCTACACCTTC. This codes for CASSDRQGVDGYTF.

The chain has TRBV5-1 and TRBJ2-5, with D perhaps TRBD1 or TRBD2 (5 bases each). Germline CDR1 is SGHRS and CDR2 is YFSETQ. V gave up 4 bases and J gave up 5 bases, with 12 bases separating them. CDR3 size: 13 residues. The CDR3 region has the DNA TGCGCCAGCAGCCCGGGGCTAAAGGAGACCCAGTACTTC. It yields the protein CASSPGLKETQYF. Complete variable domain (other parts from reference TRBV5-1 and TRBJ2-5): KAGVTQTPRYLIKTRGQQVTLSCSPISGHRSVSWYQQTPGQGLQFLFEYFSETQRNKGNFPGRFSGRQFSNSRSEMNVSTLELGDSALYLCASSPGLKETQYFGPGTRLLVL.

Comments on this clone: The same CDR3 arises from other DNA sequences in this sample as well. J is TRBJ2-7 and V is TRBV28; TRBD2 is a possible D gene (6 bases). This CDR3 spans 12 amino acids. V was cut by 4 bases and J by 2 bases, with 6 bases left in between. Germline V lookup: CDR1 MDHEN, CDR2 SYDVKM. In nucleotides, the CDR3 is TGTGCCAGCAGTTGGGGGGCCTACGAGCAGTACTTC. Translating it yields CASSWGAYEQYF.

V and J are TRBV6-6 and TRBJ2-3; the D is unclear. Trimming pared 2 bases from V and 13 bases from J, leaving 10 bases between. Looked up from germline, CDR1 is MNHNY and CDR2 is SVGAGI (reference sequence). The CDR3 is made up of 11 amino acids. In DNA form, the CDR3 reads TGTGCCAGCAGTTACAACAAGGGCAAGTATTTT. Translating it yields CASSYNKGKYF.

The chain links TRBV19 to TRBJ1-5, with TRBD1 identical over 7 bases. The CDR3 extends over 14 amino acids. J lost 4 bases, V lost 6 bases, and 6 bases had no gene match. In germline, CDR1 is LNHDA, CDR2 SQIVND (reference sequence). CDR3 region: CASSGQAGNQPQHF. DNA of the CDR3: TGTGCCAGTAGCGGACAGGCCGGTAATCAGCCCCAGCATTTT.

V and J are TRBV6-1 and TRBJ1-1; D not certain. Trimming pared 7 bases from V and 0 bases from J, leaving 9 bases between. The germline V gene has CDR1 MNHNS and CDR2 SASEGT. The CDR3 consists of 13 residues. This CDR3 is CASTKELNTEAFF. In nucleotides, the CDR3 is TGTGCCAGCACTAAGGAATTGAACACTGAAGCTTTCTTT.

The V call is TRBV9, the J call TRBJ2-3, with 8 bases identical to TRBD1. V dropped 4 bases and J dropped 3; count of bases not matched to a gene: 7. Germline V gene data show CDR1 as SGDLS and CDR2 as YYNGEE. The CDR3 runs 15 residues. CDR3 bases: TGTGCCAGCAGCTCCCGGACAGGGAGGACAGATACGCAGTATTTT. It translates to CASSSRTGRTDTQYF. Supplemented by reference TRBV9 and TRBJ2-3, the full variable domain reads DSGVTQTPKHLITATGQRVTLRCSPRSGDLSVYWYQQSLDQGLQFLIQYYNGEERAKGNILERFSAQQFPDLHSELNLSSLELGDSALYFCASSSRTGRTDTQYFGPGTRLTVL.

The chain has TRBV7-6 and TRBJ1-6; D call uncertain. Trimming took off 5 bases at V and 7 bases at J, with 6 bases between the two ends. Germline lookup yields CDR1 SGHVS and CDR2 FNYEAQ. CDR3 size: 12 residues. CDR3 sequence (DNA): TGTGCCAGCAGCGAGAGGAATTCACCCCTCCACTTT. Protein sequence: CASSERNSPLHF.

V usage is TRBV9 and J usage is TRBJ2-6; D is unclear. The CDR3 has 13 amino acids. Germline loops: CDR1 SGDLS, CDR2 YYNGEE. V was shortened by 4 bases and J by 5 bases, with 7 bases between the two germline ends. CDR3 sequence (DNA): TGTGCCAGCAGCAGATACTGGGCCAACGTCCTGACTTTC. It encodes CASSRYWANVLTF.

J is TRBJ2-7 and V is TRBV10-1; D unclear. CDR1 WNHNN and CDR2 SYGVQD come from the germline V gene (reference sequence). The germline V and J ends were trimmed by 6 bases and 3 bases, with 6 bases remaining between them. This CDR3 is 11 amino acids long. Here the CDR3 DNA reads TGCGCCAGCAGCTCTAACTACGAGCAGTACTTC. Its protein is CASSSNYEQYF.

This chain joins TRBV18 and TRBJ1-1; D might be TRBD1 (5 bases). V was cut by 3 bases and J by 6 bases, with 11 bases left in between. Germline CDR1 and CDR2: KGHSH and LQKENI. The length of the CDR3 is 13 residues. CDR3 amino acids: CASSPVQGAEAFF. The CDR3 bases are TGTGCCAGCTCACCGGTCCAGGGTGCTGAAGCTTTCTTT.

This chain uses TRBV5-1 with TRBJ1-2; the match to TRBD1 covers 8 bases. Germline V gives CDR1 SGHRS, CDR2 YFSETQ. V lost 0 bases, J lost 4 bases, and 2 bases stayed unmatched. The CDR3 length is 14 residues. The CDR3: CASSLEDRAYGYTF. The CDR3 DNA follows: TGCGCCAGCAGCTTGGAGGACAGGGCCTATGGCTACACCTTC. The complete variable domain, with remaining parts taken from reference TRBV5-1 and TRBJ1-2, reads KAGVTQTPRYLIKTRGQQVTLSCSPISGHRSVSWYQQTPGQGLQFLFEYFSETQRNKGNFPGRFSGRQFSNSRSEMNVSTLELGDSALYLCASSLEDRAYGYTFGSGTRLTVV.

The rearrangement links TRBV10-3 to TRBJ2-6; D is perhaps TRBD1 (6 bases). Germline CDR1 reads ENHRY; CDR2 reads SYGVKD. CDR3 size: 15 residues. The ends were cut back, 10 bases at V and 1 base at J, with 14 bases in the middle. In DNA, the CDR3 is TGTGCCAGCGAAGACAGGCTTTCTGGGGCCAACGTCCTGACTTTC. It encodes CASEDRLSGANVLTF.